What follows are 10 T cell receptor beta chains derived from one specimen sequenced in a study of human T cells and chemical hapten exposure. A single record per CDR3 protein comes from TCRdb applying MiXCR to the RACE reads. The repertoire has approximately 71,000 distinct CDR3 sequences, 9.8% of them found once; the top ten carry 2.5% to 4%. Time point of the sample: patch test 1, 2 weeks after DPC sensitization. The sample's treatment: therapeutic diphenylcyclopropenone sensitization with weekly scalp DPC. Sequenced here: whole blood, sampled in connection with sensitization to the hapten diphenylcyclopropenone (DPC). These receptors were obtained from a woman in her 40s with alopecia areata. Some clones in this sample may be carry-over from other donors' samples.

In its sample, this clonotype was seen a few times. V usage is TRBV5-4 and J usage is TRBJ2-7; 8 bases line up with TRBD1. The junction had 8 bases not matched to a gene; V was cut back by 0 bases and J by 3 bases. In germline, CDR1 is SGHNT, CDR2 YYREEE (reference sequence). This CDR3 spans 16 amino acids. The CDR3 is CASSLGKGTGGYEQYF. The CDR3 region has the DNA TGTGCCAGCAGCTTGGGGAAGGGTACAGGGGGCTACGAGCAGTACTTC.

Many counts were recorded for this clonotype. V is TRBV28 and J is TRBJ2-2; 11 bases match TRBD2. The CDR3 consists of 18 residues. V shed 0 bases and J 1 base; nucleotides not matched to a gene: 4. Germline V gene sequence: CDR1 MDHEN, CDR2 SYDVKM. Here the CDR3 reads CASSLWVTSGVNTGELFF. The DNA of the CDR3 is TGTGCCAGCAGTTTATGGGTGACTAGCGGGGTGAACACCGGGGAGCTGTTTTTT.

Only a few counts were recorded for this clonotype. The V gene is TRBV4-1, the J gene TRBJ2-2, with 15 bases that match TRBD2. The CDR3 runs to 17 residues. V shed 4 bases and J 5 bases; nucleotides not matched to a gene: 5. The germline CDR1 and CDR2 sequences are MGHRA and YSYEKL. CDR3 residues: CASSPGLAGGGTGELFF. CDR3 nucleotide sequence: TGCGCCAGCAGCCCGGGACTAGCGGGGGGCGGGACCGGGGAGCTGTTTTTT.

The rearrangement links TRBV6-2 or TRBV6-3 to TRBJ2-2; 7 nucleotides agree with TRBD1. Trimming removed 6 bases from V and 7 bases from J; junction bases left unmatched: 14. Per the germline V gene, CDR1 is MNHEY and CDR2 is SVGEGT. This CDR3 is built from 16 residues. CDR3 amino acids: CASSLRQGRSIGELFF. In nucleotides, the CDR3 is TGTGCCAGCAGCCTCAGACAGGGAAGGAGCATCGGGGAGCTGTTTTTT.

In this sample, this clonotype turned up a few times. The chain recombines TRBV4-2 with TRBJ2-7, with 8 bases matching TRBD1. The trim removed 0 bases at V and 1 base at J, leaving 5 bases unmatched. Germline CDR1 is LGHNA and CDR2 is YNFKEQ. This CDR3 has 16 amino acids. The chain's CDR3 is CASSQDLGQGSYEQYF. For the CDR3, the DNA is TGTGCCAGCAGCCAAGATCTTGGACAGGGTTCCTACGAGCAGTACTTC.

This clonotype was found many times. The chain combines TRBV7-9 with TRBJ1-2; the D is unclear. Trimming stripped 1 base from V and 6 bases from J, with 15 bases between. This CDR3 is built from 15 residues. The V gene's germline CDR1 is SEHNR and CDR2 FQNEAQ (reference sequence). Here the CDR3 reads CASSLDVKGGNGYTF. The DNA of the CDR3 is TGTGCCAGCAGCTTAGACGTAAAGGGAGGTAATGGCTACACCTTC.

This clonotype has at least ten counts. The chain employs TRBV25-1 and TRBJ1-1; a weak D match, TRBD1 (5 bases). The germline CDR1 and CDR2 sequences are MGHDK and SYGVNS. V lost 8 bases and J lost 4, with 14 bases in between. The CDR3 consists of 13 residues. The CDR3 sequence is CASRSLGGTEAFF. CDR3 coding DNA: TGTGCCAGCCGTTCTCTGGGGGGCACTGAAGCTTTCTTT. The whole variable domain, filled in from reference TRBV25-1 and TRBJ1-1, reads EADIYQTPRYLVIGTGKKITLECSQTMGHDKMYWYQQDPGMELHLIHYSYGVNSTEKGDLSSESTVSRIRTEHFPLTLESARPSHTSQYLCASRSLGGTEAFFGQGTRLTVV.

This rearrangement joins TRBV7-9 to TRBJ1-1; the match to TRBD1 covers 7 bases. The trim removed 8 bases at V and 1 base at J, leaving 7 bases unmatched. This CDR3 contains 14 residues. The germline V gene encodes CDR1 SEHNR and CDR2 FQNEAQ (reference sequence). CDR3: CASRYRGPNTEAFF. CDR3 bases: TGTGCCAGCCGCTACAGGGGACCGAACACTGAAGCTTTCTTT.

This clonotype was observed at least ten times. CDR3 sequence (DNA): TGTGCCAGCAGCCAAGCCCTGTCCAGCTCCTACAATGAGCAGTTCTTC. Amino acids: CASSQALSSSYNEQFF. V gene TRBV14 combines with J gene TRBJ2-1; no clear D gene. This CDR3 is built from 16 residues. V was cut by 1 base and J by 0 bases, with 10 bases left in between. Germline lookup yields CDR1 SGHDN and CDR2 FVKESK.

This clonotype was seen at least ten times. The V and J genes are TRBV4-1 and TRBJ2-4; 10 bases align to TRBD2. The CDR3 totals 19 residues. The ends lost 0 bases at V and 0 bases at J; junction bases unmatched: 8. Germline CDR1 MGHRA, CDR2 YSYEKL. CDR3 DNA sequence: TGCGCCAGCAGCCAAGAAGGGACTAGCGTGTCCCTAGCCAAAAACATTCAGTACTTC. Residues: CASSQEGTSVSLAKNIQYF.